This T cell receptor (beta chain) was sequenced during a study of neurological immune-mediated disorders. TCRdb used MiXCR to reprocess the 5' RACE reads, holding one entry per CDR3 protein. The sample has about 40,000 distinct CDR3 sequences, roughly 14% seen once. This clonotype was counted at least ten times. CDR1 is MNHEY and CDR2 is SMNVEV in the germline V gene (reference sequence). V lost 5 bases to trimming and J lost 0 bases; unmatched junction nucleotides: 7. The CDR3 extends over 17 amino acids. This clonotype originated in a woman between 45 and 60 years old with HTLV-1-associated myelopathy (HAM/TSP). Sequenced: PBMCs. The rearrangement links TRBV27 to TRBJ1-6; the match to TRBD1 covers 7 bases. The DNA of the CDR3 is TGTGCCAGCAGTCCACCCCGACAGGGCTCCTATAATTCACCCCTCCACTTT. This encodes CASSPPRQGSYNSPLHF.